Listed here is a single T cell receptor beta chain. Its antigen remains unknown. The source of the sample is a study of blood T cells in healthy people across ages. A second about 6 to 12 cycle PCR used barcoded and J-beta primers. TCRdb recomputed calls from the 5' RACE reads with MiXCR, one row per CDR3 protein. The table lists about 1.5 million distinct CDR3 sequences, 42% of them singletons. Findings and limits, study-wide: A roughly linear age-dependent decrease characterized TCR beta diversity per million T cells. There was a strong correlation between TCR beta diversity and naive T cell percentage.

Per sample, no less than 5 micrograms of total RNA were extracted. The V and J ends lost 5 bases and 7 bases respectively, with 17 bases between them. The CDR3 is 14 amino acids. This receptor was taken from a woman aged 18-29 years in good health. Sequenced: blood. The J gene is TRBJ1-1, the V gene TRBV12-3 or TRBV12-4; D is uncertain. CDR3: CASSPILSTGEAFF. The CDR3, as DNA: TGTGCCAGCAGTCCAATATTATCGACCGGTGAAGCTTTCTTT.